The 12 T cell receptor beta chains given below trace back to one sample, sequenced in a study of CD8 T cells in ankylosing spondylitis. One entry per CDR3 protein results from TCRdb running MiXCR on the 5' RACE reads. The table lists about 240,000 distinct CDR3 sequences, around 25% of them singletons, with around 0.58% in the top ten. The sequencing input was blood, either unsorted or a sorted T cell fraction (not recorded which). All receptors derive from a male donor with ankylosing spondylitis or in good health (not recorded which).

The chain combines TRBV6-1 with TRBJ1-2; possibly TRBD1 for D (5 bases). This CDR3 has 14 residues. The V and J ends lost 3 bases and 7 bases respectively, with 15 bases between them. CDR1 is MNHNS, CDR2 SASEGT, per germline. CDR3 protein: CASSDKGRTVGYTF. CDR3 nucleotides: TGTGCCAGCAGTGATAAGGGACGGACTGTTGGCTACACCTTC.

CDR3 sequence (DNA): TGTGCCAGCAGCTTGAGGGGGCTCGGCACAGATACGCAGTATTTT. It yields the protein CASSLRGLGTDTQYF. The genes are TRBV5-5 and TRBJ2-3, with TRBD1 matching 7 bases. V shed 1 base and J 1 base; nucleotides not matched to a gene: 3. The germline gives CDR1 SGHKS, CDR2 YYEKEE (reference sequence). This CDR3 has 15 amino acids.

The chain is built from TRBV12-3 or TRBV12-4 and TRBJ1-4, with D possibly TRBD1 on 5 matching bases. The CDR3 is made up of 12 amino acids. V was trimmed by 8 bases and J by 8 bases, leaving 12 bases between them. CDR3 loop: CASAPGGEKLFF. CDR3 nucleotide sequence: TGTGCCAGCGCCCCCGGGGGGGAAAAACTGTTTTTT.

This clonotype was recorded at least ten times. V gene TRBV11-2 combines with J gene TRBJ1-4, with 8 positions matching TRBD1. V lost 6 bases and J lost 7; bases outside the gene matches: 10. Germline V gives CDR1 SGHAT, CDR2 FQNNGV. CDR3 size: 15 residues. In DNA form, the CDR3 reads TGTGCCAGCAGACCTAACAGGGGGAAGGGTGAAAAACTGTTTTTT. Its translation: CASRPNRGKGEKLFF. Full variable domain (outside the CDR3, taken from reference TRBV11-2 and TRBJ1-4): EAGVAQSPRYKIIEKRQSVAFWCNPISGHATLYWYQQILGQGPKLLIQFQNNGVVDDSQLPKDRFSAERLKGVDSTLKIQPAKLEDSAVYLCASRPNRGKGEKLFFGSGTQLSVL.

In this sample, this clonotype turned up many times. The genes are TRBV3-1 and TRBJ2-7, with D possibly being TRBD1 (6 bases). Trimming stripped 0 bases from V and 2 bases from J, with 11 bases between. The CDR3 loop spans 15 amino acids. CDR1 and CDR2 (germline): LGHDT, YNNKEL (reference sequence). CDR3 sequence reads: CASSQETGPTYEQYF. CDR3 coding DNA: TGTGCCAGCAGCCAAGAAACAGGGCCGACCTACGAGCAGTACTTC.

The table lists this clonotype with many counts. This chain uses TRBV12-3 or TRBV12-4 with TRBJ2-5; 8 bases agree with TRBD2. The CDR3 is made up of 13 amino acids. With V trimmed by 6 bases and J by 3 bases, 3 bases remained unmatched. CDR3 bases: TGTGCCAGCAGGCGGGGGGCGGAAGAGACCCAGTACTTC. Amino acid sequence: CASRRGAEETQYF.

The rearrangement uses TRBV5-6 and TRBJ2-5; D remains ambiguous. Per the germline V gene, CDR1 is SGHDT and CDR2 is YYEEEE. The CDR3 is 16 amino acids. The ends were cut back, 0 bases at V and 2 bases at J, with 14 bases in the middle. The CDR3 is CASSLAAAGGQETQYF. CDR3 nucleotides: TGTGCCAGCAGCTTGGCTGCCGCAGGTGGTCAAGAGACCCAGTACTTC.

The gene calls are TRBV7-9 and TRBJ2-5, with D uncertain. Germline loops: CDR1 SEHNR, CDR2 FQNEAQ (reference sequence). This CDR3 has 12 amino acids. The germline V and J ends were trimmed by 4 bases and 4 bases, with 7 bases remaining between them. CDR3 coding DNA: TGTGCCAGCAGCTCCATCGCAGAGACCCAGTACTTC. Translating gives CASSSIAETQYF.

This clonotype appeared a few times. The gene calls are TRBV6-1 and TRBJ2-1; D may be TRBD1 (6 bases). CDR3 length equals 14 residues. The germline V gene has CDR1 MNHNS and CDR2 SASEGT. V gave up 7 bases and J gave up 4 bases, with 14 bases separating them. CDR3 sequence reads: CASTRDTLYNEQFF. CDR3 DNA: TGTGCCAGCACCCGGGACACCCTGTACAATGAGCAGTTCTTC.

The chain's CDR3 is CASSDIRDTDTQYF. CDR3 DNA: TGCGCCAGCAGTGATATACGAGACACAGATACGCAGTATTTT. The chain combines TRBV10-2 with TRBJ2-3; D ambiguous. The V end was cut by 3 bases, the J end by 2 bases, with 9 bases between. Germline lookup yields CDR1 WSHSY and CDR2 SAAADI. The CDR3 extends over 14 amino acids.

This sequence joins TRBV7-2 and TRBJ2-5, with TRBD2 identical over 7 bases. This CDR3 contains 16 residues. Germline CDR1 SGHTA, CDR2 FQGNSA. V lost 4 bases to trimming and J lost 5 bases; unmatched junction nucleotides: 13. The CDR3 spells CASSSYRDGGRETQYF. The CDR3 region has the DNA TGTGCCAGCAGCTCCTACCGCGACGGGGGGAGGGAGACCCAGTACTTC.

J is TRBJ1-6 and V is TRBV20-1; no reliable D call. The CDR3 consists of 15 residues. V was cut by 6 bases and J by 2 bases, with 14 bases left in between. Germline loops: CDR1 DFQATT, CDR2 SNEGSKA (reference sequence). CDR3 region: CSAATGTPYNSPLHF. CDR3 coding DNA: TGCAGTGCCGCCACGGGCACACCCTATAATTCACCCCTCCACTTT.